A selection of T cell receptor beta chains follows, all from one sample in a study of cytomegalovirus exposure and HLA in healthy donors. Sequenced by immunoSEQ multiplex PCR; TCRdb stores in-frame clones only, minus some. Of around 200,000 clones in the sample, about four fifths are singletons; the top ten hold 2% to 3%. The specimen sequenced was PBMCs. The receptors were sampled from a woman aged 50 to 65 in good health and CMV-seropositive. CDR3s include the opening cysteine and the closing phenylalanine or tryptophan. The order of the fields is J gene, V gene, D gene, clone size, CDR3 protein, CDR3 DNA. D genes are given only for firm matches. Rows may omit the clone size; those that give it use once, few, many or a size class.

>TRBJ2-1|TRBV19|.|.
CASSIYDNEQFF
TGTGCCAGTAGTATCTATGACAATGAGCAGTTCTTC
>TRBJ2-7|TRBV5-6|.|.
CASSLQGYEQYF
TGTGCCAGCAGCTTGCAGGGTTACGAGCAGTACTTC
>TRBJ1-1|TRBV9|.|.
CASSDSAWDTEAFF
TGTGCCAGCAGTGATTCAGCGTGGGACACTGAAGCTTTCTTT
>TRBJ2-3|TRBV6-4|TRBD2|.
CASRASGGASDTQYF
TGTGCCAGCAGAGCTAGCGGGGGGGCGTCAGATACGCAGTATTTT
>TRBJ1-5|TRBV19|.|.
CASSPGGATSSNQPQHF
TGTGCCAGTTCCCCGGGGGGGGCCACTTCGAGCAATCAGCCCCAGCATTTT
>TRBJ2-1|TRBV9|TRBD2|.
CASSSTSGGYNEQFF
TGTGCCAGCAGCTCGACTAGCGGGGGATACAATGAGCAGTTCTTC
>TRBJ1-1|TRBV21-1|.|.
CASSKVGRGAFF
.
>TRBJ2-1|TRBV9|.|.
CASSVGGGQYNEQFF
TGTGCCAGCAGCGTAGGAGGGGGACAATACAATGAGCAGTTCTTC
>TRBJ1-2|TRBV2|.|.
CASTTVNYGYTF
TGTGCCAGCACGACAGTTAACTATGGCTACACCTTC
>TRBJ2-1|TRBV4-3|TRBD2|.
CASSYLAGGYNEQFF
TGCGCCAGCAGCTACTTAGCGGGGGGCTACAATGAGCAGTTCTTC
>TRBJ1-6|TRBV7-9|TRBD1|.
CASRSTGARLGSPLHF
TGTGCCAGCAGATCCACAGGGGCGCGTTTGGGTTCACCCCTCCACTTT
>TRBJ1-2|TRBV11-3|TRBD1|few
CASSPRGVEYGYTF
TGTGCCAGCAGCCCCAGGGGGGTCGAGTATGGCTACACCTTC
>TRBJ2-7|TRBV18|.|.
CASSSTVGEQYF
TGTGCCAGCTCATCAACCGTCGGGGAGCAGTACTTC
>TRBJ2-2|TRBV28|TRBD1|once
CASSPQGAGTGELFF
TGTGCCAGCAGCCCACAGGGGGCTGGGACCGGGGAGCTGTTTTTT
>TRBJ2-1|TRBV5-1|TRBD1|.
CASSLLQRTGRNEQFF
TGCGCCAGCAGCTTACTGCAACGGACAGGGCGTAATGAGCAGTTCTTC
>TRBJ1-6|TRBV10-1|.|.
CASRPGVVWREYRSYNSPLHF
TGCGCCAGCAGGCCCGGGGTCGTGTGGAGGGAATACCGCTCCTATAATTCACCCCTCCACTTT
>TRBJ2-2|TRBV14|.|.
CASSQRASGELFF
TGTGCCAGCAGCCAACGTGCTAGTGGGGAGCTGTTTTTT
>TRBJ1-1|TRBV7-2|TRBD1|.
CASNDRGYTEAFF
TGTGCCAGCAATGACAGGGGGTACACTGAAGCTTTCTTT
>TRBJ1-5|TRBV10-3|TRBD1|.
CATAGTGANQPQHF
TGTGCCACCGCCGGGACAGGGGCCAATCAGCCCCAGCATTTT
>TRBJ2-5|TRBV6-5|.|.
CASRATFSQETQYF
TGTGCCAGCAGGGCGACATTCTCTCAAGAGACCCAGTACTTC